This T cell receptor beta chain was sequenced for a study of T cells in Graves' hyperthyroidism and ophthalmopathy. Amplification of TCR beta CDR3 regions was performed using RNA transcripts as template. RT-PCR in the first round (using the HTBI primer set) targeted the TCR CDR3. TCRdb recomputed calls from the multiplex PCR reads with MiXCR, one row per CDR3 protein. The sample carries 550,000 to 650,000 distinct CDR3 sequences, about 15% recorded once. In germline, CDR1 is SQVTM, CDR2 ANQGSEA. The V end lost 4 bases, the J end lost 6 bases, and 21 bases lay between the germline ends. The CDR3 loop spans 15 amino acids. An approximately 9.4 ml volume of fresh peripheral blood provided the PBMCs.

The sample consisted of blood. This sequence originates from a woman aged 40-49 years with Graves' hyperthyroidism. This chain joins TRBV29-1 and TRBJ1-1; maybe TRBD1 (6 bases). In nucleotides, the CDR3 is TGCAGCGTTGGACAGGCTTTGGGGGGGGGACCTGAAGCTTTCTTT. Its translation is CSVGQALGGGPEAFF. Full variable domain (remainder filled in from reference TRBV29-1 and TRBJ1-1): SAVISQKPSRDICQRGTSLTIQCQVDSQVTMMFWYRQQPGQSLTLIATANQGSEATYESGFVIDKFPISRPNLTFSTLTVSNMSPEDSSIYLCSVGQALGGGPEAFFGQGTRLTVV.